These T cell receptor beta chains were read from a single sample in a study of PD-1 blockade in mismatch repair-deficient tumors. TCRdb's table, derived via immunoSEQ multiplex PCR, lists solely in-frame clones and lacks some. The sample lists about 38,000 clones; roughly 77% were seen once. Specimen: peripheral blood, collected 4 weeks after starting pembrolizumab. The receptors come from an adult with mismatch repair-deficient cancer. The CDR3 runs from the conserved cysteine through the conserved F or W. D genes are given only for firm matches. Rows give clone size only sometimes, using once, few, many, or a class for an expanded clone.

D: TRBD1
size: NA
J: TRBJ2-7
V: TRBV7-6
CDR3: CASSPDRVSYEQYF
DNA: TGTGCCAGCAGCCCCGACAGGGTTTCCTACGAGCAGTACTTC

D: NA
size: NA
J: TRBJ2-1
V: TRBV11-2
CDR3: CASSLDQRDYNEQFF
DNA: TGTGCCAGCAGCTTAGACCAGAGGGACTACAATGAGCAGTTCTTC

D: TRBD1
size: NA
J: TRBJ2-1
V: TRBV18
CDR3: CASSRPTGDSEQFF
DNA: TGTGCCAGCTCACGACCTACAGGGGACAGTGAGCAGTTCTTC

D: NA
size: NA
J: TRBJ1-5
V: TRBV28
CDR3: CASSLLGEGQPQHF
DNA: TGTGCCAGCAGTTTATTGGGTGAGGGACAGCCCCAGCATTTT

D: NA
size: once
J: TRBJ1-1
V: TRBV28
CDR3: CASSPPVSFTEAFF
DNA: TGTGCCAGCAGCCCCCCGGTTTCGTTCACTGAAGCTTTCTTT

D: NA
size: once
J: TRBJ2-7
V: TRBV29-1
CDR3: CSVVSDRSYEQYF
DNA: TGCAGCGTTGTCTCGGACAGATCCTACGAGCAGTACTTC

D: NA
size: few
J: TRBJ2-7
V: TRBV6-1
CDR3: CASSLQGGSYEQYF
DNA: TGTGCCAGCAGTCTACAGGGAGGGAGCTACGAGCAGTACTTC

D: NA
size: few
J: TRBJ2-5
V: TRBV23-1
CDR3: CASSQSPAPEGETQYF
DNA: TGCGCCAGCAGTCAATCCCCAGCCCCTGAAGGGGAGACCCAGTACTTC

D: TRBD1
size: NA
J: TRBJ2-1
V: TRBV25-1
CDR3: CASSEPGTGSYNEQFF
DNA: TGTGCCAGCAGTGAACCGGGGACAGGCTCCTACAATGAGCAGTTCTTC

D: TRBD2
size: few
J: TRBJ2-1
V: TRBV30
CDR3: CAWSLAGPNDEQFF
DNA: TGTGCCTGGTCACTAGCGGGCCCTAACGATGAGCAGTTCTTC

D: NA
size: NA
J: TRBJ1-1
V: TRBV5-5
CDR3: CASSNRTGRDTEAFF
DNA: TGTGCCAGCAGCAACCGAACAGGGAGGGACACTGAAGCTTTCTTT

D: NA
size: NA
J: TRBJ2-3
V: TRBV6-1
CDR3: CASSPRKPSTDTQYF
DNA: TGTGCCAGCAGTCCCCGAAAACCTAGCACAGATACGCAGTATTTT

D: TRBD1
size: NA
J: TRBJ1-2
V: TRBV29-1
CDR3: CSVEDQGAGYGYTF
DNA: TGCAGCGTTGAAGACCAGGGGGCTGGCTATGGCTACACCTTC

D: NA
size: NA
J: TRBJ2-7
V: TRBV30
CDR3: CAWSRTGSYEQYF
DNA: TGTGCCTGGAGTAGAACAGGGTCCTACGAGCAGTACTTC

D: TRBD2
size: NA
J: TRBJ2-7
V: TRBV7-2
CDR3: CASSPGTSGATRQYF
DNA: TGTGCCAGCAGCCCGGGGACTAGCGGAGCTACGAGGCAGTACTTC

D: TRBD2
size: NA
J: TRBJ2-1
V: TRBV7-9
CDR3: CASSPSGNGRTYNEQFF
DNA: TGTGCCAGCAGTCCGAGCGGGAACGGGAGAACCTACAATGAGCAGTTCTTC

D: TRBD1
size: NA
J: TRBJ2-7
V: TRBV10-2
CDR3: CATGQIYEQYF
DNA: TGCGCCACGGGACAGATCTACGAGCAGTACTTC

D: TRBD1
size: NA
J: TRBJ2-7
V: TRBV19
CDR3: CASSMGQAPYEQYF
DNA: TGTGCCAGTAGTATGGGACAGGCCCCCTACGAGCAGTACTTC

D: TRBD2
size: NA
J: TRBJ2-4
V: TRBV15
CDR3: CATSRDKGLAGVGAKNIQYF
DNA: TGTGCCACCAGCAGAGATAAGGGGCTAGCGGGAGTGGGGGCCAAAAACATTCAGTACTTC

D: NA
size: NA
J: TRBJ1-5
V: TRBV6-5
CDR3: CASSGQWDQPQHF
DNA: TGTGCCAGCAGTGGACAGTGGGATCAGCCCCAGCATTTT

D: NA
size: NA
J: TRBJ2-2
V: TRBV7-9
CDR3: CASRRGAGELFF
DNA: TGTGCCAGCAGGCGAGGAGCCGGGGAGCTGTTTTTT

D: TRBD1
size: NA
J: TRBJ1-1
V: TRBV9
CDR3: CASSYSPDRGAFF
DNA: TGTGCCAGCAGTTACTCCCCGGACAGGGGAGCTTTCTTT

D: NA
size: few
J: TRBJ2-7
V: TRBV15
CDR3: CATSRDAGSYEQYF
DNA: TGTGCCACCAGCAGAGACGCCGGCTCCTACGAGCAGTACTTC

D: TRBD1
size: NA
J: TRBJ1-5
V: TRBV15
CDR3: CATSKTGGGQPQHF
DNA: TGTGCCACCAGCAAAACAGGGGGCGGTCAGCCCCAGCATTTT

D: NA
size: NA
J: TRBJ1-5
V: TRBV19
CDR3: CASSQVVGQPQHF
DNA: TGTGCCAGTAGCCAGGTGGTGGGTCAGCCCCAGCATTTT

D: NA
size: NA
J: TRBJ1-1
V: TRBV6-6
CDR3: CASSYPSNTEAFF
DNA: TGTGCCAGCAGTTATCCGTCGAACACTGAAGCTTTCTTT

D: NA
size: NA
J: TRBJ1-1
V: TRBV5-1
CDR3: CASSLAGLTEAFF
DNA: TGCGCCAGCAGCTTGGCCGGTCTCACTGAAGCTTTCTTT

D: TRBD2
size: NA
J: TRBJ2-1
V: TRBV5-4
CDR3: CASSFELAASYNEQFF
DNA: TGTGCCAGCAGCTTTGAACTAGCGGCTTCATACAATGAGCAGTTCTTC

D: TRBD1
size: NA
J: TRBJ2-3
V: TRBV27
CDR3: CASSFRTGSTDTQYF
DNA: TGTGCCAGCAGTTTCCGGACAGGGAGCACAGATACGCAGTATTTT

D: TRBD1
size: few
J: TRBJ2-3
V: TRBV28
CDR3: CASNGQGRLDTQYF
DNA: TGTGCCAGCAACGGACAGGGGAGGTTGGATACGCAGTATTTT

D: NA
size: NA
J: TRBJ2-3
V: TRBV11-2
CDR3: CASSFHLGTDTQYF
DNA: TGTGCCAGCAGCTTCCATCTGGGGACAGATACGCAGTATTTT

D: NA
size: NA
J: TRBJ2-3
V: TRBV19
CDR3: CASSYDSSTDTQYF
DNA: TGTGCCAGTAGTTATGACAGTAGCACAGATACGCAGTATTTT

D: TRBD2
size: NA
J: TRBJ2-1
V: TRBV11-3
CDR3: CASTKGLAGPNEQFF
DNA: TGTGCCAGCACTAAAGGACTAGCGGGACCCAATGAGCAGTTCTTC

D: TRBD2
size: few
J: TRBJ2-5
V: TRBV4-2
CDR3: CASSLGTSGQETQYF
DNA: TGTGCCAGCAGCCTCGGGACTAGCGGCCAAGAGACCCAGTACTTC

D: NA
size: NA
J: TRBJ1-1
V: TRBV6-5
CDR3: CASSYSAGVGTEAFF
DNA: TGTGCCAGCAGTTACTCCGCGGGGGTGGGCACTGAAGCTTTCTTT

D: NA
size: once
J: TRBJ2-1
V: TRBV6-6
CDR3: CASSDRDSGKQFF
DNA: TGTGCCAGCAGTGACCGGGACTCCGGTAAGCAGTTCTTC

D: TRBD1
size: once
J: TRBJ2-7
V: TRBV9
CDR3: CASSGPKTGDEQYF
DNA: TGTGCCAGCAGCGGCCCTAAGACAGGGGACGAGCAGTACTTC

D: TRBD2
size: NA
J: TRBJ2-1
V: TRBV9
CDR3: CASSVAGGGEQFF
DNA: TGTGCCAGCAGCGTAGCGGGAGGGGGTGAGCAGTTCTTC

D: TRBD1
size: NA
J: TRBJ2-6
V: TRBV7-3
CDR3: CASSPDRGHGANVLTF
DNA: TGTGCCAGCAGCCCAGACAGGGGACATGGGGCCAACGTCCTGACTTTC

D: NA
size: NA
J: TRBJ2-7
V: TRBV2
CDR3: CASSEAQLLRLYYEQYF
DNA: TGTGCCAGCAGTGAAGCGCAATTACTCCGGCTATACTACGAGCAGTACTTC

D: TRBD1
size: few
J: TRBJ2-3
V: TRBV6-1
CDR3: CARRTGATDTQYF
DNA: TGTGCCAGACGGACAGGGGCCACAGATACGCAGTATTTT

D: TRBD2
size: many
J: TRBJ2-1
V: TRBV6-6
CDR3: CASSSAGGWNEQFF
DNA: TGTGCCAGCAGTTCGGCGGGAGGGTGGAATGAGCAGTTCTTC

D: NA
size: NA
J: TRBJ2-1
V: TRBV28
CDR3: CASSPLKWADEQFF
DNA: TGTGCCAGCAGTCCGCTGAAATGGGCTGATGAGCAGTTCTTC

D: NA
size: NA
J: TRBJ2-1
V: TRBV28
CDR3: CASSHRVGWNEQFF
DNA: TGTGCCAGCAGTCACCGGGTGGGGTGGAATGAGCAGTTCTTC

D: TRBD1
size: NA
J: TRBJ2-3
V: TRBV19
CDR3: CASSTGPTGVTQYF
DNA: TGTGCCAGTAGTACCGGCCCGACAGGGGTTACGCAGTATTTT

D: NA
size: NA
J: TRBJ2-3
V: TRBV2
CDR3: CASSTAEASTDTQYF
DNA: TGTGCCAGCAGTACGGCGGAGGCTAGCACAGATACGCAGTATTTT

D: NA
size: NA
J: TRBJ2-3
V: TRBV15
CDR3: CATSQFGVGQSGDTQYF
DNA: TGTGCCACCAGCCAATTCGGCGTAGGACAGTCGGGGGATACGCAGTATTTT

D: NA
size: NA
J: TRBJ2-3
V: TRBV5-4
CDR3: CASSLAPGEGTDTQYF
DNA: TGTGCCAGCAGCTTGGCCCCTGGGGAAGGCACAGATACGCAGTATTTT

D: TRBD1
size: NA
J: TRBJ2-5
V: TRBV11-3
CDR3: CASRATGAVETQYF
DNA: TGTGCCAGCAGGGCGACAGGGGCCGTAGAGACCCAGTACTTC

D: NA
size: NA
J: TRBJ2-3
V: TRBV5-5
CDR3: CASSLPRTHPNTQYF
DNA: TGTGCCAGCAGCTTGCCACGGACCCACCCGAATACGCAGTATTTT

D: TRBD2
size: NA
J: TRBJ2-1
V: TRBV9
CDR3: CASSDGEVEREDNEQFF
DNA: TGTGCCAGCAGCGATGGAGAAGTTGAGCGGGAAGACAATGAGCAGTTCTTC

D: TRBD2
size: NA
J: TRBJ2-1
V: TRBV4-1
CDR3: CASSQDRGTRRVQYNEQFF
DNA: TGCGCCAGCAGCCAAGATCGGGGGACTAGGAGGGTTCAGTACAATGAGCAGTTCTTC

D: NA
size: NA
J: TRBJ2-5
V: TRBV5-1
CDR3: CASSPDSFGETQYF
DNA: TGCGCCAGCAGCCCGGACAGTTTTGGAGAGACCCAGTACTTC

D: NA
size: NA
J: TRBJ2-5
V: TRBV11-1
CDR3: CASSPLEGVETQYF
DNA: TGTGCCAGCAGCCCACTAGAGGGCGTGGAGACCCAGTACTTC

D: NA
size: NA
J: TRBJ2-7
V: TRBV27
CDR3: CASKGSLSSYEQYF
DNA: TGTGCCAGCAAGGGGAGTCTCTCCTCCTACGAGCAGTACTTC

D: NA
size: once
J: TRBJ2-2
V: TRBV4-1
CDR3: CASRTGVAGELFF
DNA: TGCGCCAGCAGGACAGGCGTTGCCGGGGAGCTGTTTTTT

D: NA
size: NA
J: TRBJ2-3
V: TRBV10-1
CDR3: CASSESWGTDTQYF
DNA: TGCGCCAGCAGTGAGTCTTGGGGCACAGATACGCAGTATTTT